One and the same sample provided the 32 T cell receptor beta chains below, sequenced in a study of CD8 T cells in ankylosing spondylitis. Study-level findings and limits: A motif in TCR beta, a set of under ten highly homologous variants, appeared characteristic of ankylosing spondylitis blood.

Each CDR3 protein is one row after TCRdb ran MiXCR on the 5' RACE reads. The data hold a few hundred thousand distinct CDR3 sequences, with around 19% observed a single time. These TCRs' antigens remain unknown. The sample was blood, either unsorted or a sorted T cell fraction (not recorded which). The receptors shown here come from a male donor with ankylosing spondylitis.

This clonotype was counted only a few times. The chain links TRBV30 to TRBJ2-1, with 12 bases matching TRBD2. Per germline, CDR1 GTSNPN and CDR2 SVGIG (reference sequence). This CDR3 is 15 amino acids long. After removal of 1 base from V and 4 bases from J, the junction contained 2 bases not matched to a gene. The CDR3 is CAWSDGTSGYNEQFF. DNA for the CDR3: TGTGCCTGGAGTGACGGGACTAGCGGGTACAATGAGCAGTTCTTC.

This clonotype was picked up a small number of times. CDR3 DNA sequence: TGCGCCAGCAGCCAAGGGCCTAGCGGGATCTACAATGAGCAGTTCTTC. Protein sequence: CASSQGPSGIYNEQFF. J is TRBJ2-1 and V is TRBV4-3; 9 bases match TRBD2. Germline V lookup: CDR1 LGHNA, CDR2 YSLEER. V was pared by 1 base and J by 3 bases, with 4 bases of the junction left unmatched. The CDR3 extends over 16 amino acids.

This chain joins TRBV7-9 and TRBJ2-3; no clear D gene. Germline values: CDR1 SEHNR, CDR2 FQNEAQ (reference sequence). This CDR3 contains 12 residues. V lost 5 bases and J lost 4, with 7 bases in between. CDR3 bases: TGTGCCAGCAGCCGACTGGCAGATACGCAGTATTTT. This translates into CASSRLADTQYF.

This clonotype was observed a few times. V usage is TRBV27 and J usage is TRBJ2-2, with no clear D. Per germline, CDR1 MNHEY and CDR2 SMNVEV (reference sequence). Trimming took off 2 bases at V and 6 bases at J, with 10 bases between the two ends. The CDR3 runs to 14 residues. The CDR3 region has the DNA TGTGCCAGCAGTTTAATAGAAGGCGCCGGGGAGCTGTTTTTT. Its translation: CASSLIEGAGELFF.

This clonotype appeared a single time. The chain has TRBV3-1 and TRBJ2-7; weak D call: TRBD1 (5 bases). Germline V gene sequence: CDR1 LGHDT, CDR2 YNNKEL (reference sequence). This CDR3 is 14 amino acids long. With 3 bases removed from V and 0 bases from J, the gap between germline ends came to 9 bases. CDR3 sequence: CASSHDSDSYEQYF. CDR3 bases: TGTGCCAGCAGCCACGACAGCGACTCCTACGAGCAGTACTTC.

The chain is built from TRBV12-3 or TRBV12-4 and TRBJ2-2; 11 nucleotides align to TRBD2. CDR3 length: 16 residues. V shed 5 bases and J 6 bases; nucleotides not matched to a gene: 8. In DNA form, the CDR3 reads TGTGCCAGCAGTCCTATAGCGGGAGGGCCGGCCGGGGAGCTGTTTTTT. Encoded protein: CASSPIAGGPAGELFF.

This clonotype was counted only a few times. The V gene is TRBV4-1, the J gene TRBJ2-1; D perhaps matches TRBD1 (5 bases). The CDR3 consists of 22 residues. Trimming took off 0 bases at V and 1 base at J, with 28 bases between the two ends. Germline assignment: CDR1 MGHRA and CDR2 YSYEKL. The CDR3 DNA reads as TGCGCCAGCAGCCAAGATTGGTTTAGGGGCCCAGAGACCGAGACGTCCTACAATGAGCAGTTCTTC. It specifies CASSQDWFRGPETETSYNEQFF.

This chain connects TRBV28 to TRBJ2-1, with 8 bases aligning to TRBD2. Unmatched junction bases numbered 9, after V lost 3 bases and J lost 8 bases. The CDR3 is 15 residues long. Germline V gene sequence: CDR1 MDHEN, CDR2 SYDVKM. CDR3 coding DNA: TGTGCCAGCAGTTTTAGCGGGACGTTAGCGGATGAGCAGTTCTTC. The encoded protein is CASSFSGTLADEQFF.

This clonotype was seen only a few times. This sequence joins TRBV20-1 and TRBJ2-7; D is uncertain. Looked up from germline, CDR1 is DFQATT and CDR2 is SNEGSKA (reference sequence). The V end lost 6 bases, the J end lost 3 bases, and 9 bases lay between the germline ends. This CDR3 is 11 amino acids long. In DNA, the CDR3 is TGCAGTGCAACCGACGACTACGAGCAGTACTTC. This translates into CSATDDYEQYF.

This clonotype was seen a handful of times. This chain connects TRBV27 to TRBJ2-2, with D hard to call. V was shortened by 2 bases and J by 4 bases, with 5 bases between the two germline ends. The germline CDR1 and CDR2 sequences are MNHEY and SMNVEV (reference sequence). The CDR3 consists of 13 residues. In DNA form, the CDR3 reads TGTGCCAGCAGTTTAGAGGTCACCGGGGAGCTGTTTTTT. As protein: CASSLEVTGELFF.

The gene calls are TRBV11-2 and TRBJ2-5; D gene uncertain. The CDR3 has 13 residues. Trimming left V 0 bases short and J 4 bases short, with 6 bases between. The germline V gene encodes CDR1 SGHAT and CDR2 FQNNGV. The CDR3 reads CASSLDPPETQYF. For the CDR3, the DNA is TGTGCCAGCAGCTTAGACCCTCCAGAGACCCAGTACTTC.

The V gene is TRBV7-9, the J gene TRBJ1-1, with D possibly matching TRBD1 (6 bases). CDR3 length: 17 amino acids. The V end lost 2 bases, the J end lost 0 bases, and 16 bases lay between the germline ends. CDR1 SEHNR and CDR2 FQNEAQ come from the germline V gene (reference sequence). The CDR3 loop reads CASSLPNREEVNTEAFF. CDR3 nucleotides: TGTGCCAGCAGCTTACCGAACAGGGAGGAAGTGAACACTGAAGCTTTCTTT.

This clonotype was observed a few times. The chain combines TRBV27 with TRBJ1-5; 7 bases are shared with TRBD1. The V and J ends lost 6 bases and 3 bases, in that order; junction bases with no gene match: 17. Per the germline V gene, CDR1 is MNHEY and CDR2 is SMNVEV (reference sequence). The CDR3 is 18 residues long. In DNA, the CDR3 is TGTGCCAGCAGCCCGACAGGGAGAATAGATCCCTCCAATCAGCCCCAGCATTTT. Translating it yields CASSPTGRIDPSNQPQHF.

This clonotype was detected ten times or more. The chain employs TRBV12-3 or TRBV12-4 and TRBJ2-2; 9 bases map to TRBD1. This CDR3 comprises 18 residues. The J segment lost 2 bases and the V segment lost 3 bases, leaving 10 bases of the junction unmatched. CDR3 amino acids: CASSFWWGTGINTGELFF. In DNA, the CDR3 is TGTGCCAGCAGTTTTTGGTGGGGGACAGGGATAAACACCGGGGAGCTGTTTTTT.

V gene TRBV29-1 combines with J gene TRBJ2-1; D ambiguous. The CDR3 spans 10 residues. In germline, CDR1 is SQVTM, CDR2 ANQGSEA. V was pared by 4 bases and J by 7 bases, with 5 bases between. The CDR3 here is CSVGGNEQFF. The CDR3 DNA reads as TGCAGCGTTGGTGGGAATGAGCAGTTCTTC.

This clonotype was recorded many times. This chain uses TRBV20-1 with TRBJ1-2, with D perhaps matching TRBD1 (5 bases). This CDR3 has 15 amino acids. V lost 8 bases and J 4 bases, leaving 23 bases between the germline ends. The germline CDR1 and CDR2 sequences are DFQATT and SNEGSKA (reference sequence). This chain's CDR3 is CSTTGTEERGYGYTF. For the CDR3, the DNA is TGCAGTACTACCGGGACGGAAGAAAGAGGCTATGGCTACACCTTC.

V gene TRBV18 combines with J gene TRBJ2-1; D gene unclear. This CDR3 is built from 15 residues. Germline CDR1 KGHSH, CDR2 LQKENI. V lost 3 bases and J 7 bases, leaving 16 bases between the germline ends. The CDR3 loop reads CASSPLDLSGNEQFF. In DNA, the CDR3 is TGTGCCAGCTCACCTCTAGACCTTTCCGGGAATGAGCAGTTCTTC.

This clonotype was counted only a few times. The chain uses TRBV11-2 and TRBJ2-7; D is undetermined. CDR3 size: 15 residues. The germline V gene has CDR1 SGHAT and CDR2 FQNNGV. The germline V and J ends were trimmed by 5 bases and 2 bases, with 16 bases remaining between them. CDR3 DNA sequence: TGTGCCAGCAGCCTGCCCTGGACGGAAGCCTACGAGCAGTACTTC. Its translation: CASSLPWTEAYEQYF.

V gene TRBV25-1 combines with J gene TRBJ1-1; D might be TRBD1 (5 bases). Germline V gene lookup returns CDR1 MGHDK and CDR2 SYGVNS. The CDR3 totals 13 residues. V was pared by 5 bases and J by 4 bases, with 11 bases between. Here the CDR3 reads CASSHTGGTEAFF. The CDR3 DNA sequence: TGTGCCAGCAGTCACACGGGGGGCACTGAAGCTTTCTTT. Based on the CDR3 plus reference TRBV25-1 and TRBJ1-1, the full variable domain is EADIYQTPRYLVIGTGKKITLECSQTMGHDKMYWYQQDPGMELHLIHYSYGVNSTEKGDLSSESTVSRIRTEHFPLTLESARPSHTSQYLCASSHTGGTEAFFGQGTRLTVV.

This clonotype showed up just a few times. V and J are TRBV12-3 or TRBV12-4 and TRBJ1-5; the D gene is possibly TRBD1 (5 bases). The V end was cut by 4 bases, the J end by 4 bases, with 11 bases between. This CDR3 region has 14 residues. The CDR3 spells CASSYLGPNQPQHF. The CDR3 DNA reads as TGTGCCAGCAGTTACTTGGGACCTAATCAGCCCCAGCATTTT.

The chain uses TRBV27 and TRBJ2-2; 11 nucleotides line up with TRBD2. Per the germline V gene, CDR1 is MNHEY and CDR2 is SMNVEV (reference sequence). The CDR3 spans 16 residues. V trimming: 5 bases; J trimming: 5 bases; junction bases outside the gene matches: 7. The CDR3 DNA reads as TGTGCCAGCAGTCCTTCGACTAGCGGGAAGACCGGGGAGCTGTTTTTT. Its translation is CASSPSTSGKTGELFF.

The sample holds a few counts of this clonotype. The chain employs TRBV7-9 and TRBJ2-7, with unresolved D. V lost 5 bases and J 1 base, leaving 6 bases between the germline ends. The CDR3 consists of 12 residues. CDR1 is SEHNR, CDR2 FQNEAQ, per germline (reference sequence). The CDR3 DNA reads TGTGCCAGCAGCGGCCGTTCCTACGAGCAGTACTTC. It specifies CASSGRSYEQYF.

This clonotype was counted a few times. The chain is built from TRBV19 and TRBJ1-2; no clear D gene. V lost 8 bases to trimming and J lost 0 bases, with 16 bases between them. CDR3 length: 15 amino acids. Germline V gene data show CDR1 as LNHDA and CDR2 as SQIVND (reference sequence). CDR3 DNA: TGTGCCAGTGCCTTAGGGTCATATACTAACTATGGCTACACCTTC. This translates into CASALGSYTNYGYTF.

The CDR3 DNA is TGCGCCAGCAGCTTGGAACTGCCCTCCATGGCAGCGGGCTCTGGAAACACCATATATTTT. This translates into CASSLELPSMAAGSGNTIYF. The chain joins TRBV5-1 to TRBJ1-3; D remains unclear. Deletions cut 0 bases from V and 0 bases from J, with 22 bases between. Germline CDR1 SGHRS, CDR2 YFSETQ. The CDR3 runs 20 residues.

The sample holds one count of this clonotype. The chain couples TRBV4-1 to TRBJ2-1; 8 nucleotides align to TRBD2. Germline CDR1 MGHRA, CDR2 YSYEKL. The CDR3 runs to 18 residues. The V segment lost 0 bases and the J segment 4 bases; nucleotides outside the gene matches: 11. DNA of the CDR3: TGCGCCAGCAGCCAAGATCCAGGGACTAGTAACCGTTACAATGAGCAGTTCTTC. Protein product: CASSQDPGTSNRYNEQFF.

V and J are TRBV4-3 and TRBJ2-3; 8 bases match TRBD2. Germline CDR1 LGHNA, CDR2 YSLEER. V gave up 2 bases and J gave up 0 bases; unmatched junction bases: 7. This CDR3 spans 17 amino acids. The CDR3 region is CASSQTHSSGSTDTQYF. For the CDR3, the DNA is TGCGCCAGCAGCCAAACACACTCTAGCGGGAGCACAGATACGCAGTATTTT.

The rearrangement uses TRBV20-1 and TRBJ2-7, with D tentatively TRBD2 (6 bases). This CDR3 comprises 12 residues. Between the trimmed V and J ends, which lost 2 bases and 2 bases, there was a span of 7 bases. From germline, CDR1 is DFQATT and CDR2 SNEGSKA (reference sequence). The CDR3 coding sequence is TGCAGTGCTAGACCGGGGGCCTACGAGCAGTACTTC. Its translation: CSARPGAYEQYF.

This clonotype was picked up a small number of times. The chain recombines TRBV9 with TRBJ2-7; the D gene could be TRBD1 or TRBD2 (6 bases each). The V gene lost 0 bases and the J gene lost 6 bases, with 13 bases spanning the gap. This CDR3 has 14 amino acids. Germline V gives CDR1 SGDLS, CDR2 YYNGEE. The CDR3, as DNA: TGTGCCAGCAGCGTAGGGCCCTCGGGGGCCGAGCAGTACTTC. Protein sequence: CASSVGPSGAEQYF.

This chain joins TRBV6-1 and TRBJ2-3; D gene uncertain. This CDR3 contains 12 residues. Germline CDR1 is MNHNS and CDR2 is SASEGT. Trimming shortened V by 8 bases and J by 5 bases, and 11 bases separated the two germline ends. The CDR3 sequence: CASLWDRDTQYF. CDR3 in DNA: TGTGCCAGCTTATGGGATAGAGATACGCAGTATTTT.

The chain employs TRBV5-6 and TRBJ2-1; perhaps TRBD2 as D (7 bases). This CDR3 spans 14 amino acids. Germline V gene lookup returns CDR1 SGHDT and CDR2 YYEEEE. With 3 bases removed from V and 7 bases from J, the gap between germline ends came to 14 bases. In DNA form, the CDR3 reads TGTGCCAGCAGCTCCGGGGGGCCCTTAAATGAGCAGTTCTTC. Its protein product is CASSSGGPLNEQFF.

The genes are TRBV7-9 and TRBJ2-4, with D perhaps matching TRBD1 (5 bases). The V gene's germline CDR1 is SEHNR and CDR2 FQNEAQ (reference sequence). Trimming cost V 5 bases and J 6 bases, with 17 bases left between them. The CDR3 consists of 15 residues. In nucleotides, the CDR3 is TGTGCCAGCAGCCGACCACCGCCAGGGCTAAACATTCAGTACTTC. Translating it yields CASSRPPPGLNIQYF.

The rearrangement joins TRBV6-1 to TRBJ1-2; weak D call: TRBD1 (5 bases). This CDR3 has 15 residues. Looked up from germline, CDR1 is MNHNS and CDR2 is SASEGT. Trimming took off 6 bases at V and 2 bases at J, with 16 bases between the two ends. CDR3 residues: CASRPPPTGNYGYTF. The CDR3, as DNA: TGTGCCAGCAGACCACCCCCCACAGGCAACTATGGCTACACCTTC.